The 23 T cell receptor beta chains below were found in one sample sequenced in a study of blood T cell repertoires in COVID-19. Assay: immunoSEQ multiplex PCR; the TCRdb copy retains only in-frame clones and omits some. The repertoire holds about 280,000 clones, with 86% as singletons. The source material was peripheral blood. These receptors came from a woman in her 30s with active or convalescent COVID-19.

This clone has a single count. V gene TRBV7-2 combines with J gene TRBJ2-5; the D is unclear. Germline assignment: CDR1 SGHTA and CDR2 FQGNSA. V lost 1 base, J lost 1 base, and 7 bases lay in between. The CDR3 is made up of 14 amino acids. CDR3 DNA: TGTGCCAGCAGCTTAGGTCCCAGCCAAGAGACCCAGTACTTC. Translated: CASSLGPSQETQYF. The whole variable domain, remainder taken from reference TRBV7-2 and TRBJ2-5, is GAGVSQSPSNKVTEKGKDVELRCDPISGHTALYWYRQSLGQGLEFLIYFQGNSAPDKSGLPSDRFSAERTGGSVSTLTIQRTQQEDSAVYLCASSLGPSQETQYFGPGTRLLVL.

The chain couples TRBV2 to TRBJ1-1; maybe TRBD1 (6 bases). Germline CDR1 SNHLY, CDR2 FYNNEI. Trimming took off 6 bases at V and 4 bases at J, with 15 bases between the two ends. CDR3 length: 14 residues. The CDR3 DNA follows: TGTGCCAGCAGAGTCAGGGGATCTGGCACTGAAGCTTTCTTT. Its translation is CASRVRGSGTEAFF.

Details on this clone: Since a much larger clone is just one base distant, this may be a read error. The gene calls are TRBV6-1 and TRBJ2-5; 11 bases are shared with TRBD2. Unmatched junction bases numbered 0, after V lost 1 base and J lost 2 bases. The CDR3 has 15 residues. Germline CDR1 is MNHNS and CDR2 is SASEGT. The DNA of the CDR3 is TGTGCCAGCAGTGAAGTAGCGGGGGGGCAAGAGACCCAGTACTTC. Translating gives CASSEVAGGQETQYF.

The V gene is TRBV5-1, the J gene TRBJ2-2; 11 bases fit TRBD2. This CDR3 contains 16 residues. Losses at the gene ends were 4 bases for V and 3 bases for J; bases not matched to a gene: 5. Per the germline V gene, CDR1 is SGHRS and CDR2 is YFSETQ. CDR3 coding DNA: TGCGCCAGCAGCATAACGGGACTAGCGGACACCGGGGAGCTGTTTTTT. This gives the protein CASSITGLADTGELFF.

The chain has TRBV6-6 and TRBJ1-1; weak D call: TRBD1 (6 bases). Trimming stripped 6 bases from V and 3 bases from J, with 17 bases between. CDR1 and CDR2 (germline): MNHNY, SVGAGI (reference sequence). There are 15 residues in the CDR3. The CDR3 region has the DNA TGTGCCAGCAGCCCCGGGGACATTCGGGACACTGAAGCTTTCTTT. Translation gives CASSPGDIRDTEAFF.

The chain joins TRBV28 to TRBJ1-2; weak D call: TRBD1 (6 bases). Germline V gives CDR1 MDHEN, CDR2 SYDVKM. The V end was cut by 4 bases, the J end by 2 bases, with 11 bases between. The CDR3 has 14 residues. The CDR3 bases are TGTGCCAGCAGTTCCGGGACACGCAACTATGGCTACACCTTC. Translating gives CASSSGTRNYGYTF.

This clone was detected only a few times. The V gene is TRBV3-1 (or the pseudogene TRBV3-2), the J gene TRBJ1-2; no definite D call. The germline gives CDR1 LGHDT, CDR2 YNNKEL (reference sequence). CDR3 length: 15 residues. The V and J ends lost 3 bases and 2 bases respectively, with 13 bases between them. DNA of the CDR3: TGTGCCAGCAGCCATGAGGTTTCCGGCAACTATGGCTACACCTTC. Its translation is CASSHEVSGNYGYTF.

The chain employs TRBV27 and TRBJ2-1; TRBD1 is a possible D gene (6 bases). The CDR3 contains 15 residues. CDR1 and CDR2 from the germline V gene are MNHEY and SMNVEV (reference sequence). With 7 bases removed from V and 4 bases from J, the gap between germline ends came to 17 bases. CDR3 coding DNA: TGTGCCAGCACCCCGGACAGTTCCGGTTACAATGAGCAGTTCTTC. Residues: CASTPDSSGYNEQFF.

The V and J genes are TRBV7-2 and TRBJ2-2, with 8 bases matching TRBD2. With 5 bases clipped from V and 5 bases from J, the junction kept 7 bases outside the gene matches. Germline V lookup: CDR1 SGHTA, CDR2 FQGNSA. The CDR3 has 15 residues. The CDR3 DNA reads as TGTGCCAGCAGCCTAGACTCGGGGGGGACCGGGGAGCTGTTTTTT. Translated, it gives CASSLDSGGTGELFF.

The V and J genes are TRBV5-6 and TRBJ1-4, with 9 positions matching TRBD1. Germline V lookup: CDR1 SGHDT, CDR2 YYEEEE. The CDR3 covers 14 residues. The J segment lost 7 bases and the V segment lost 0 bases, leaving 1 base of the junction unmatched. The CDR3 reads CASSLGQGGEKLFF. As DNA, the CDR3 is TGTGCCAGCAGCTTGGGACAGGGGGGTGAAAAACTGTTTTTT.

The genes are TRBV19 and TRBJ1-1; 9 bases are shared with TRBD1. Germline V gives CDR1 LNHDA, CDR2 SQIVND (reference sequence). V lost 7 bases, J lost 4 bases, and 7 bases stayed unmatched. This CDR3 has 14 residues. This chain's CDR3 is CASNRRTGVTEAFF. CDR3 sequence (DNA): TGTGCCAGTAATAGGCGGACAGGGGTCACTGAAGCTTTCTTT. The whole variable domain, remainder taken from reference TRBV19 and TRBJ1-1, is DGGITQSPKYLFRKEGQNVTLSCEQNLNHDAMYWYRQDPGQGLRLIYYSQIVNDFQKGDIAEGYSVSREKKESFPLTVTSAQKNPTAFYLCASNRRTGVTEAFFGQGTRLTVV.

The chain joins TRBV10-1 to TRBJ2-1; D call uncertain. Germline CDR1 reads WNHNN; CDR2 reads SYGVQD (reference sequence). The CDR3 has 13 amino acids. V was cut by 0 bases and J by 8 bases, with 8 bases left in between. CDR3 sequence (DNA): TGCGCCAGCAGTGAGTCGCAGATGGATGAGCAGTTCTTC. Translated: CASSESQMDEQFF.

This clone came up a few times. V and J are TRBV4-2 and TRBJ2-5; 7 positions match TRBD2. CDR3 length: 14 amino acids. Germline loops: CDR1 LGHNA, CDR2 YNFKEQ. V lost 0 bases, J lost 6 bases, and 4 bases stayed unmatched. The CDR3 nucleotides are TGTGCCAGCAGCCAAGATTCAGCGGGAAAGACCCAGTACTTC. It specifies CASSQDSAGKTQYF.

This chain joins TRBV6-5 and TRBJ2-7, with TRBD1 matching over 12 bases. The germline gives CDR1 MNHEY, CDR2 SVGAGI. CDR3 size: 13 residues. The DNA for the CDR3 is TGTGCTACGTCGGGACAGGGGGCGAGAGAGCAGTACTTC. Its protein product is CATSGQGAREQYF.

The chain carries TRBV25-1 and TRBJ1-1; possibly TRBD1 for D (5 bases). The CDR3 consists of 15 residues. Germline CDR1 is MGHDK and CDR2 is SYGVNS. The V end was cut by 3 bases, the J end by 1 base, with 12 bases between. The CDR3 coding sequence is TGTGCCAGCAGTGACCCCGGGACTGGGAACACTGAAGCTTTCTTT. Translation: CASSDPGTGNTEAFF.

The chain is built from TRBV5-6 and TRBJ1-2; 7 nucleotides line up with TRBD1. The CDR3 sequence is 15 residues long. The ends lost 6 bases at V and 4 bases at J; junction bases unmatched: 12. Per germline, CDR1 SGHDT and CDR2 YYEEEE. In DNA form, the CDR3 reads TGTGCCAGCATCCAAAGACAGGGCTGGGGCTATGGCTACACCTTC. As protein: CASIQRQGWGYGYTF.

This sequence joins TRBV9 and TRBJ2-1, with a tentative D call TRBD2 (6 bases). Germline V gene lookup returns CDR1 SGDLS and CDR2 YYNGEE. With 0 bases removed from V and 10 bases from J, the gap between germline ends came to 17 bases. This CDR3 contains 15 residues. CDR3: CASSVVGERGSEQFF. DNA of the CDR3: TGTGCCAGCAGCGTAGTCGGGGAACGGGGGAGCGAGCAGTTCTTC.

This chain uses TRBV4-2 with TRBJ1-3, with 7 bases identical to TRBD1. The germline V gene encodes CDR1 LGHNA and CDR2 YNFKEQ. The CDR3 totals 16 residues. The J segment lost 3 bases and the V segment lost 3 bases, leaving 8 bases of the junction unmatched. As DNA, the CDR3 is TGTGCCAGCAGCCAGGGCGGAGGGGGCGGTGGAAACACCATATATTTT. It yields the protein CASSQGGGGGGNTIYF.

The chain couples TRBV15 to TRBJ2-7, with D possibly matching TRBD1 (6 bases). Germline lookup yields CDR1 LNHNV and CDR2 YYDKDF (reference sequence). With 3 bases removed from V and 4 bases from J, the gap between germline ends came to 13 bases. The CDR3 length is 14 residues. CDR3 amino acids: CATSRALQGYEQYF. DNA for the CDR3: TGTGCCACCAGCAGGGCCCTACAGGGTTACGAGCAGTACTTC.

This chain uses TRBV18 with TRBJ1-1; TRBD1 aligns across 8 bases. J gave up 4 bases and V 4 bases, and 11 bases lay outside the gene matches. CDR3 length: 16 amino acids. CDR1 and CDR2 (germline): KGHSH, LQKENI. The CDR3 nucleotides are TGTGCCAGCTCACTAGACAGGGGAGATTTGGGCACTGAAGCTTTCTTT. Its translation is CASSLDRGDLGTEAFF.

The chain has TRBV28 and TRBJ2-1; 9 positions match TRBD1. The V segment lost 3 bases and the J segment 3 bases; nucleotides outside the gene matches: 6. Germline V gives CDR1 MDHEN, CDR2 SYDVKM. The CDR3 loop spans 16 amino acids. CDR3 protein: CASSLGGTGLYNEQFF. CDR3 sequence (DNA): TGTGCCAGCAGTTTGGGGGGGACAGGGCTCTACAATGAGCAGTTCTTC.

The rearrangement joins TRBV6-1 to TRBJ1-5; unclear D gene. The germline gives CDR1 MNHNS, CDR2 SASEGT. This CDR3 has 13 residues. Deletions cut 2 bases from V and 9 bases from J, with 11 bases between. As DNA, the CDR3 is TGTGCCAGCAGTGAATGGAGTGCATCGCCCCAGCATTTT. Its translation: CASSEWSASPQHF.

This chain uses TRBV27 with TRBJ2-3, with 9 nucleotides matching TRBD2. After removal of 3 bases from V and 4 bases from J, the junction contained 8 bases not matched to a gene. Germline-derived CDR1 and CDR2 are MNHEY and SMNVEV (reference sequence). This CDR3 spans 16 amino acids. CDR3 nucleotide sequence: TGTGCCAGCAGTTTCAGAGGCGGGGGGGCGCCAGATACGCAGTATTTT. It codes for CASSFRGGGAPDTQYF.